These 18 T cell receptor beta chains came from one sample sequenced in a study of T cells in women clearing cervical HPV infection. Here immunoSEQ multiplex PCR was the method, and the copy in TCRdb shows in-frame clones only, minus some. The ten most abundant clones cover around a tenth of a sample with approximately 18,000 clones. Sequencing was done on a sample of blood buffy coat. The receptors originated from a woman aged 18 to 75 with a cervical HPV16 infection that either progressed to CIN3+ or cleared (not recorded which).

To note about this clone: The read gets to within 3 residues of the CDR3 end, and the germline J gene fills in the rest. This chain uses TRBV6-1 with TRBJ2-1; 8 bases align to TRBD2. Per the germline V gene, CDR1 is MNHNS and CDR2 is SASEGT. The CDR3 is 16 amino acids. Germline trimming cut 0 bases from V and 7 bases from J; bases unmatched to any gene: 8. Partial CDR3 DNA: TGTGCCAGCAGTGAAGCGCGGGAGCGGGGGCGGAATGAG. The encoded protein is CASSEARERGRNE. The full CDR3 protein reads CASSEARERGRNEQFF.

Turning to this clone: The observed sequence ends 3 residues before the CDR3 terminus, with the missing tail filled in from the germline J gene. This chain joins TRBV24-1 and TRBJ1-2; TRBD1 is a possible D gene (6 bases). The CDR3 is 14 residues long. CDR1 is KGHDR and CDR2 is SFDVKD in the germline V gene. Trimming removed 3 bases at V and 4 bases at J, with 11 bases between. CDR3 DNA, as far as it was read: TGTGCCACCAGTGATGCCGGACAGCTCTATGGC. Translation gives CATSDAGQLYG. The CDR3 in full is CATSDAGQLYGYTF.

The covered CDR3 bases are TGTGCCAGTAGTCTCCTCATGACAGGGTATCAGCCC. Residues: CASSLLMTGYQP. The entire CDR3 protein reads CASSLLMTGYQPQHF. The chain employs TRBV19 and TRBJ1-5, with 7 bases matching TRBD1. The read finishes 3 residues shy of the CDR3 end, and the germline J gene is used to complete it. This CDR3 contains 15 residues. The J segment lost 5 bases and the V segment lost 5 bases, leaving 9 bases of the junction unmatched. Germline V lookup: CDR1 LNHDA, CDR2 SQIVND (reference sequence). The variable domain in full, completed from reference TRBV19 and TRBJ1-5, reads DGGITQSPKYLFRKEGQNVTLSCEQNLNHDAMYWYRQDPGQGLRLIYYSQIVNDFQKGDIAEGYSVSREKKESFPLTVTSAQKNPTAFYLCASSLLMTGYQPQHFGDGTRLSIL.

As regards this clone: The read terminates 3 residues ahead of where the CDR3 ends, so the germline J gene completes it. The rearrangement joins TRBV29-1 to TRBJ1-3; D perhaps matches TRBD1 (5 bases). The germline gives CDR1 SQVTM, CDR2 ANQGSEA. The CDR3 consists of 12 residues. Trimming pared 5 bases from V and 4 bases from J, leaving 9 bases between. The sequenced CDR3 bases are TGCAGCGTTCAACAGGCCGGAAACACC. Protein product: CSVQQAGNT. The entire CDR3 protein is CSVQQAGNTIYF.

For this clone: With the read ending 3 residues before the CDR3 end, the germline J gene is used to fill in that end. The rearrangement uses TRBV6-1 and TRBJ1-6, with 11 nucleotides matching TRBD1. V shed 0 bases, J shed 9 bases, and the junction held 7 bases outside the gene matches. CDR3 length equals 17 residues. Looked up from germline, CDR1 is MNHNS and CDR2 is SASEGT. CDR3 loop: CASSEAGPGTGGSPLHF. CDR3 DNA (partial): TGTGCCAGCAGTGAAGCTGGCCCCGGGACAGGGGGTTCACCC.

To note about this clone: The CDR3 extends 3 residues past the end of the read, so its final part is completed from the germline J gene. The genes are TRBV4-1 and TRBJ1-4; a weak D match, TRBD1 (5 bases). Trimming pared 4 bases from V and 4 bases from J, leaving 13 bases between. The CDR3 length is 15 residues. From germline, CDR1 is MGHRA and CDR2 YSYEKL. This CDR3 reads CASSPRQSFNEKLFF. The CDR3 DNA, read in part, is TGCGCCAGCAGCCCTAGACAGTCGTTTAATGAAAAA.

The CDR3 is CASSINGYGTDTQYF. The CDR3 bases that were read are TGTGCCAGTAGTATCAACGGGTATGGTACAGATACG. V is TRBV19 and J is TRBJ2-3; D uncertain. Read sequence stops 3 residues before the CDR3 end, and the germline J gene provides the missing end. V was shortened by 3 bases and J by 3 bases, with 13 bases between the two germline ends. The germline CDR1 and CDR2 sequences are LNHDA and SQIVND (reference sequence). The CDR3 runs to 15 residues.

Comment on this clone: The read is 3 residues too short to cover the CDR3 end, so that end is filled in from the germline J gene. The chain uses TRBV30 and TRBJ1-1; D uncertain. The germline V gene encodes CDR1 GTSNPN and CDR2 SVGIG (reference sequence). The CDR3 is 13 residues long. Here the CDR3 reads CAWSVGLNYEAFF. CDR3 bases read: TGTGCCTGGAGTGTAGGCTTAAACTACGAG. The whole variable domain, filled in from reference TRBV30 and TRBJ1-1, reads SQTIHQWPATLVQPVGSPLSLECTVEGTSNPNLYWYRQAAGRGLQLLFYSVGIGQISSEVPQNLSASRPQDRQFILSSKKLLLSDSGFYLCAWSVGLNYEAFFGQGTRLTVV.

In regard to this clone: Read sequence stops 3 residues before the CDR3 end, and the germline J gene provides the missing end. The chain is built from TRBV7-2 and TRBJ1-3; no definite D call. CDR1 is SGHTA, CDR2 FQGNSA, per germline. The CDR3 totals 15 residues. Trimming cost V 5 bases and J 3 bases, with 14 bases left between them. CDR3 DNA (partial): TGTGCCAGCAGCCCCGTTCAGGCGCTTGGAAACACC. The encoded protein is CASSPVQALGNT. The entire CDR3 is CASSPVQALGNTIYF. The whole variable domain, filled in from reference TRBV7-2 and TRBJ1-3, reads GAGVSQSPSNKVTEKGKDVELRCDPISGHTALYWYRQSLGQGLEFLIYFQGNSAPDKSGLPSDRFSAERTGGSVSTLTIQRTQQEDSAVYLCASSPVQALGNTIYFGEGSWLTVV.

Of note for this clone: The read terminates 3 residues before the CDR3 end, so the remaining end is supplied by the germline J gene. The V and J genes are TRBV7-6 and TRBJ1-3, with D possibly TRBD1 on 6 matching bases. The CDR3 is 17 residues long. V was pared by 1 base and J by 3 bases, with 16 bases between. Germline V gene data show CDR1 as SGHVS and CDR2 as FNYEAQ. Partial CDR3 DNA: TGTGCCAGCAGCTTAGAAGGCGGCAGGGGACATGGAAACACC. This sequence encodes CASSLEGGRGHGNT. In full, the CDR3 reads CASSLEGGRGHGNTIYF.

Concerning this clone itself: The CDR3 goes on 3 residues after the read ends, and that part is filled in from the germline J gene. The chain combines TRBV10-3 with TRBJ2-2, with 8 bases identical to TRBD1. CDR3 length: 18 residues. J gave up 4 bases and V 3 bases, and 13 bases lay outside the gene matches. Germline V gene sequence: CDR1 ENHRY, CDR2 SYGVKD. The part of the CDR3 DNA that was read is TGTGCCATCAGTGAAAATCCCGGCCAGGGGGCAGTCACCGGGGAG. Residues: CAISENPGQGAVTGE. The whole CDR3 protein reads CAISENPGQGAVTGELFF.

As regards this clone: With the read ending 3 residues before the CDR3 end, the germline J gene is used to fill in that end. Different DNA sequences within this sample yield the same CDR3. This chain links TRBV5-6 with TRBJ1-1, with D possibly TRBD1 on 5 matching bases. The CDR3 consists of 12 residues. The germline V gene encodes CDR1 SGHDT and CDR2 YYEEEE. Trimming pared 1 base from V and 4 bases from J, leaving 5 bases between. CDR3 DNA (partial): TGTGCCAGCAGCTTGAGGGGCACTGAA. Encoded protein: CASSLRGTE. The whole CDR3 protein reads CASSLRGTEAFF.

The CDR3 spells CASGRAAGNTGELFF. The covered CDR3 bases are TGTGCTAGTGGGCGGGCAGCGGGGAACACCGGGGAG. This chain connects TRBV12-5 to TRBJ2-2; D is possibly TRBD2 (6 bases). Read data end 3 residues before the CDR3 end; the end is taken from the germline J gene. CDR1 and CDR2 (germline): LGHNT, FRNRAP. There are 15 residues in the CDR3. Trimming took 6 bases from V and 1 from J, leaving 12 bases between them.

As for this clone: Coverage ceases 3 residues before the CDR3 finishes, and the germline J gene fills in the end. The V gene is TRBV6-2 or TRBV6-3, the J gene TRBJ1-4; 7 positions agree with TRBD1. The CDR3 sequence is 15 residues long. CDR1 and CDR2 from the germline V gene are MNHEY and SVGEGT. With 0 bases clipped from V and 6 bases from J, the junction kept 4 bases outside the gene matches. This chain's CDR3 is CASSYSTGVHEKLFF. The CDR3 bases that were read are TGTGCCAGCAGTTACTCTACAGGGGTTCATGAAAAA.

In regard to this clone: Read coverage stops 3 residues before the CDR3 terminus; the germline J gene supplies the remainder. This chain connects TRBV7-6 to TRBJ2-1, with D uncertain. Germline loops: CDR1 SGHVS, CDR2 FNYEAQ. The CDR3 covers 11 residues. V lost 1 base and J lost 8, with 3 bases in between. The CDR3 bases that were read are TGTGCCAGCAGCTTAGGCGATGAG. It yields the protein CASSLGDE. The CDR3, in full, reads CASSLGDEQFF.

On this clone: The read ends 3 residues early relative to the CDR3; the germline J gene fills the gap. The V call is TRBV12-3 or TRBV12-4, the J call TRBJ1-4; no reliable D call. The V and J ends lost 6 bases and 3 bases respectively, with 11 bases between them. The CDR3 sequence is 14 residues long. The CDR3 here is CASSPSRSNEKLFF. The DNA read from the CDR3 is TGTGCCAGCAGCCCCTCCAGGTCTAATGAAAAA.

Notes on this clone: The read stops 3 residues short of the end of the CDR3; the missing end is completed from the germline J gene. The rearrangement joins TRBV19 to TRBJ1-1; TRBD1 aligns across 7 bases. The CDR3 covers 14 residues. V shed 5 bases, J shed 5 bases, and the junction held 8 bases outside the gene matches. The V gene's germline CDR1 is LNHDA and CDR2 SQIVND (reference sequence). The CDR3 here is CASSPRQGGTEAFF. The sequenced part of the CDR3 DNA is TGTGCCAGTAGTCCGCGACAGGGCGGGACTGAA.

Comment on this clone: The DNA ends 3 residues before the CDR3 does, and the rest of the CDR3 is filled in from the germline J gene. V usage is TRBV5-4 and J usage is TRBJ2-1; 11 bases align to TRBD2. This CDR3 is built from 16 residues. The junction had 3 bases not matched to a gene; V was cut back by 0 bases and J by 4 bases. Germline V lookup: CDR1 SGHNT, CDR2 YYREEE (reference sequence). CDR3 sequence reads: CASSLASGGFYNEQFF. CDR3 bases read: TGTGCCAGCAGCTTGGCTAGCGGGGGGTTTTACAATGAG.